Presented here are 10 T cell receptor beta chains from one specimen sequenced in a study of post-analysis software for immune sequencing data. The study's findings and limits: Five or six TRBV segments were significantly more frequent in patients than in controls. TRBV5-6, TRBV5-1 and TRBV20-1 were among these segments.

Their antigen targets remain unknown. Researchers reported that TCR beta cDNA libraries carried unique molecular identifiers. From the PCR reads, TCRdb called clonotypes with MiXCR, one entry per CDR3 protein. The table has hundreds of thousands of distinct CDR3 sequences, approximately 30% seen once. The sample consisted of blood. The receptors were gathered from a girl aged 5-17 years with multiple sclerosis.

J is TRBJ2-7 and V is TRBV5-1, with D perhaps TRBD1 or TRBD2 (5 bases each). The CDR3 covers 14 residues. Germline V gene sequence: CDR1 SGHRS, CDR2 YFSETQ. Trimming stripped 5 bases from V and 6 bases from J, with 18 bases between. The CDR3 loop is CASRSGLGVGEQYF. In DNA, the CDR3 is TGCGCCAGCAGAAGCGGTCTGGGGGTTGGCGAGCAGTACTTC.

This clonotype was observed a single time. Possible read error: a much larger clone is one base away. The chain couples TRBV5-1 to TRBJ1-2; no definite D call. CDR3 length equals 16 residues. The V end was cut by 0 bases, the J end by 6 bases, with 18 bases between. Germline values: CDR1 SGHRS, CDR2 YFSETQ. In DNA form, the CDR3 reads TGCGCCAGCAGCTTGGCCAGCCAGATTTGTGAAAATGGCTACACCTTC. It specifies CASSLASQICENGYTF.

This clonotype turned up a few times. The rearrangement links TRBV28 to TRBJ2-5; D unresolved. Germline loops: CDR1 MDHEN, CDR2 SYDVKM. V was trimmed by 3 bases and J by 2 bases, leaving 13 bases between them. This CDR3 comprises 15 residues. CDR3: CASSFFAAGQETQYF. CDR3 in DNA: TGTGCCAGCAGTTTTTTCGCGGCCGGTCAAGAGACCCAGTACTTC.

Comments on this clonotype: The CDR3 ends on some other residue instead of the conserved phenylalanine or tryptophan, so this is likely a read error. The chain recombines TRBV20-1 with TRBJ2-5; the D gene is possibly TRBD2 (6 bases). The CDR3 runs to 14 residues. Trimming took 5 bases from V and 2 from J, leaving 15 bases between them. The germline CDR1 and CDR2 sequences are DFQATT and SNEGSKA (reference sequence). The CDR3 loop is CSAPPAGTQETQYC. In DNA form, the CDR3 reads TGCAGTGCTCCCCCGGCGGGGACTCAAGAGACCCAGTACTGC.

J is TRBJ2-2 and V is TRBV29-1; D call uncertain. This CDR3 spans 13 amino acids. V was cut by 7 bases and J by 2 bases, with 11 bases left in between. Looked up from germline, CDR1 is SQVTM and CDR2 is ANQGSEA. In nucleotides, the CDR3 is TGCAGCGCGAGGTCAGATAACACCGGGGAGCTGTTTTTT. It specifies CSARSDNTGELFF.

This clonotype was seen a handful of times. The rearrangement joins TRBV18 to TRBJ2-5; tentatively, D is TRBD2 (6 bases). The CDR3 loop spans 14 amino acids. V lost 6 bases to trimming and J lost 7 bases, with 18 bases between them. Germline CDR1 KGHSH, CDR2 LQKENI. CDR3 DNA sequence: TGTGCCAGCTCCCTGGGACTTAATGGGAGGACCCAGTACTTC. Protein: CASSLGLNGRTQYF.

This chain uses TRBV20-1 with TRBJ2-3, with 9 bases aligning to TRBD2. The germline V gene encodes CDR1 DFQATT and CDR2 SNEGSKA (reference sequence). This CDR3 is built from 17 residues. V lost 0 bases and J lost 2; bases outside the gene matches: 9. CDR3 sequence reads: CSARDSESSGVTDTQYF. Here the CDR3 DNA reads TGCAGTGCTAGAGATTCGGAGTCTAGCGGGGTCACAGATACGCAGTATTTT.

With regard to this clonotype: The junction and the germline gene differ at one end; a read error may be behind it. V is TRBV3-1 and J is TRBJ2-5, with D unclear. The germline V gene encodes CDR1 LGHDT and CDR2 YNNKEL (reference sequence). The CDR3 covers 14 residues. As DNA, the CDR3 is TGTACCAGCAGCCAAGGAGTCCGGGTGGAGACCCAGTACTTC. This translates into CTSSQGVRVETQYF.

The chain combines TRBV20-1 with TRBJ2-3, with D perhaps matching TRBD2 (7 bases). V was pared by 5 bases and J by 3 bases, with 21 bases between. Germline CDR1 reads DFQATT; CDR2 reads SNEGSKA (reference sequence). There are 16 residues in the CDR3. The CDR3 coding sequence is TGCAGTGCTCCCAATTGGAGGGGGGGCATAACAGATACGCAGTATTTT. Residues: CSAPNWRGGITDTQYF.

This clonotype was detected a few times. This chain connects TRBV7-9 to TRBJ2-1; the match to TRBD2 covers 8 bases. This CDR3 is built from 16 residues. V lost 5 bases and J lost 0; bases outside the gene matches: 6. From germline, CDR1 is SEHNR and CDR2 FQNEAQ (reference sequence). This CDR3 reads CASSGPGGSSYNEQFF. In DNA, the CDR3 is TGTGCCAGCAGCGGACCGGGGGGGAGCTCCTACAATGAGCAGTTCTTC.